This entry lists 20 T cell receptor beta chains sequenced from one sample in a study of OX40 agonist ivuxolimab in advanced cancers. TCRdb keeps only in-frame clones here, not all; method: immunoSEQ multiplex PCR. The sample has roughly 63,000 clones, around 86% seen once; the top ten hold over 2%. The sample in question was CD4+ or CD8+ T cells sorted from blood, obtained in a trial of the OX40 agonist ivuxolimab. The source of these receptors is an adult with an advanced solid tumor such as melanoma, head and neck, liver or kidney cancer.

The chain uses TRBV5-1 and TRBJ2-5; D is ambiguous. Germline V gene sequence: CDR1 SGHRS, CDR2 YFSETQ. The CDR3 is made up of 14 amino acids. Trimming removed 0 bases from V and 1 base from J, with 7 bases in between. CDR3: CASSLGAGQETQYF. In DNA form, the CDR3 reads TGCGCCAGCAGCTTGGGGGCCGGCCAAGAGACCCAGTACTTC.

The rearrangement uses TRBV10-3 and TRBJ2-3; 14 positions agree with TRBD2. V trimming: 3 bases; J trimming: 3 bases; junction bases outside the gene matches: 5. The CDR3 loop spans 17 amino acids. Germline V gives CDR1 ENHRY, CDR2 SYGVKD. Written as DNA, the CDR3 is TGTGCCATCAGTGACCTCGGACTAGCGGGAGGTACAGATACGCAGTATTTT. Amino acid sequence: CAISDLGLAGGTDTQYF.

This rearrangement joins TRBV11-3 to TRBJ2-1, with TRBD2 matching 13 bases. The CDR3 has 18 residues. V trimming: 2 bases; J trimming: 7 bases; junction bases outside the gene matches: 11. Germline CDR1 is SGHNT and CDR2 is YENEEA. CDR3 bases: TGTGCCAGCAGCTTAAACCCCCCGACTAGCGGGAGGTGGAATGAGCAGTTCTTC. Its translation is CASSLNPPTSGRWNEQFF. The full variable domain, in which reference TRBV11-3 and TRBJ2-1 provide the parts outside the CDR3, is EAGVVQSPRYKIIEKKQPVAFWCNPISGHNTLYWYLQNLGQGPELLIRYENEEAVDDSQLPKDRFSAERLKGVDSTLKIQPAELGDSAVYLCASSLNPPTSGRWNEQFFGPGTRLTVL.

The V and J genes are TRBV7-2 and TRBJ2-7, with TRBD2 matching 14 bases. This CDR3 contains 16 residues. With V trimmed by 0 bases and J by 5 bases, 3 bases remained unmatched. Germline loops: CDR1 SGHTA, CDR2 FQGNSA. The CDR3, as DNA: TGTGCCAGCAGCTTAGCGCCGGGACTAGCGGGAGACGAGCAGTACTTC. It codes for CASSLAPGLAGDEQYF.

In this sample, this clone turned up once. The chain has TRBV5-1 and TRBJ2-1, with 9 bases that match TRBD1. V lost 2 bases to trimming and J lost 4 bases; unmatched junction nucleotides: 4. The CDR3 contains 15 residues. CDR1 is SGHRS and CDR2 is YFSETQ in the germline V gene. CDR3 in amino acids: CASSFSTGGYNEQFF. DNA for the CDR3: TGCGCCAGCAGCTTTTCGACAGGGGGTTACAATGAGCAGTTCTTC.

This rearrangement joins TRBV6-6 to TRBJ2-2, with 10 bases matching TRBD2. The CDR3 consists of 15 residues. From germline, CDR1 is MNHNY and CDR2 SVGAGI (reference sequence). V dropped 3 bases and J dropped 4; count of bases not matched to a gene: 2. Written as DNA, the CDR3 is TGTGCCAGCAGTTATAAGCGGGGGGGCACCGGGGAGCTGTTTTTT. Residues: CASSYKRGGTGELFF.

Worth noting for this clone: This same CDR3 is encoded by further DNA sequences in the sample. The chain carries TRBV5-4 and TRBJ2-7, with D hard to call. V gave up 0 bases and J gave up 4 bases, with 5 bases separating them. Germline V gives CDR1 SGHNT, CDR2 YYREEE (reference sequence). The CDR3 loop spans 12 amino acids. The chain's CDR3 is CASSLDGYEQYF. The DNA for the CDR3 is TGTGCCAGCAGCTTGGATGGGTACGAGCAGTACTTC.

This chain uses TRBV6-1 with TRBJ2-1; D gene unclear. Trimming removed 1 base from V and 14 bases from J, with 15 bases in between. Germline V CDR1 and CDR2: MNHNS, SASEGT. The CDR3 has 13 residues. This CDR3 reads CASSEESRQREFF. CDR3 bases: TGTGCCAGCAGTGAAGAGTCAAGACAAAGAGAGTTCTTC.

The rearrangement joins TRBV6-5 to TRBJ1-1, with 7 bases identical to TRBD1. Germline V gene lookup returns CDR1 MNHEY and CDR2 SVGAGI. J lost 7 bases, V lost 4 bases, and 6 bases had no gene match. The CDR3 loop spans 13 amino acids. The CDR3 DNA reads TGTGCCAGCAGTTCTGGGACAGCCAATGAAGCTTTCTTT. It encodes CASSSGTANEAFF.

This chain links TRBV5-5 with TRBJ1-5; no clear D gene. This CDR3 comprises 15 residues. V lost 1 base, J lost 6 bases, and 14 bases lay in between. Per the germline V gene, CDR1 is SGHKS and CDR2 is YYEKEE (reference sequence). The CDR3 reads CASSLFGIGSQPQHF. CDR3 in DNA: TGTGCCAGCAGCTTGTTTGGGATAGGGAGTCAGCCCCAGCATTTT.

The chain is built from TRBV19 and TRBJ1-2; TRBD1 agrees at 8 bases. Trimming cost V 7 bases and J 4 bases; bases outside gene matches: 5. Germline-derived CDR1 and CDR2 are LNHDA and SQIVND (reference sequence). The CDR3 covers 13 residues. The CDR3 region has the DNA TGTGCCAGTACCGAGACAGGGGTCTATGGCTACACCTTC. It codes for CASTETGVYGYTF.

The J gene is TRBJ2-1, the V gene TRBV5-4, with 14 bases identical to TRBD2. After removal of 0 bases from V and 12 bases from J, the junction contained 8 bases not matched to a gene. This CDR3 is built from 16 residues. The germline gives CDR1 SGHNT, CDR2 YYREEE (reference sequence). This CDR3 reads CASSLAGTSGGTSQFF. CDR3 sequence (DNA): TGTGCCAGCAGCTTGGCCGGGACTAGCGGGGGAACGTCGCAGTTCTTC.

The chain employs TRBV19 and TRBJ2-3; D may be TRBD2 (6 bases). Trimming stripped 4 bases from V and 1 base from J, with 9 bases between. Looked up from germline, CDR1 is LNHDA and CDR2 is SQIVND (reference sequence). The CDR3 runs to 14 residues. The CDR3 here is CASSRASGTDTQYF. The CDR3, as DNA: TGTGCCAGTAGTAGGGCTAGCGGCACAGATACGCAGTATTTT.

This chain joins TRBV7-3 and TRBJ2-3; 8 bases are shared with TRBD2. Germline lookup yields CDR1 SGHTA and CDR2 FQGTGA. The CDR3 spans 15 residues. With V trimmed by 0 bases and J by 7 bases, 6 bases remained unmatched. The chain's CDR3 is CASSLTPGGLNTQYF. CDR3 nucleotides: TGTGCCAGCAGCTTAACCCCGGGAGGGCTGAATACGCAGTATTTT.

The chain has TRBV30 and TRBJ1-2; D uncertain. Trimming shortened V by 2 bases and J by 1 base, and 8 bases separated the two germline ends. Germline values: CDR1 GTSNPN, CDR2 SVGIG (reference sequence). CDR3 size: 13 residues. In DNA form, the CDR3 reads TGTGCCTGGAGTAAGGTGGATAACTATGGCTACACCTTC. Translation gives CAWSKVDNYGYTF.

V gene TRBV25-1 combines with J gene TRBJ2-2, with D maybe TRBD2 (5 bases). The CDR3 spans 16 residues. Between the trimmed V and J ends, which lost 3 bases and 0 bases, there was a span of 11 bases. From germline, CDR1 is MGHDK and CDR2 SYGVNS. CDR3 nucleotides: TGTGCCAGCAGTGATCTGAGCGGCGCGAACACCGGGGAGCTGTTTTTT. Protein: CASSDLSGANTGELFF.

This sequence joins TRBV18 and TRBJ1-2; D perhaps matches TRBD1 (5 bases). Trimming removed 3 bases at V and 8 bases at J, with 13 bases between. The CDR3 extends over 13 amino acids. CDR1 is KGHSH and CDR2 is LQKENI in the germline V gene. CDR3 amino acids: CASSPRGSEGYTF. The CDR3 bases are TGTGCCAGCTCACCTAGGGGTAGTGAAGGCTACACCTTC.

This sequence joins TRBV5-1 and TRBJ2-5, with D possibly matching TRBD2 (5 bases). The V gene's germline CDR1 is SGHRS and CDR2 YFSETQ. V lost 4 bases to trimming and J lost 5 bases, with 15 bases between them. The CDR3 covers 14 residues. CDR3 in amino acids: CASSASGVLETQYF. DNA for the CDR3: TGCGCCAGCAGCGCATCCGGGGTTTTGGAGACCCAGTACTTC.

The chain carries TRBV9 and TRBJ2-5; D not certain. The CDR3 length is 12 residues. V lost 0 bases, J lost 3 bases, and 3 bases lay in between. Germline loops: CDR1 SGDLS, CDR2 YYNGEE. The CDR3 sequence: CASSVEEETQYF. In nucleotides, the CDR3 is TGTGCCAGCAGCGTAGAAGAAGAGACCCAGTACTTC.

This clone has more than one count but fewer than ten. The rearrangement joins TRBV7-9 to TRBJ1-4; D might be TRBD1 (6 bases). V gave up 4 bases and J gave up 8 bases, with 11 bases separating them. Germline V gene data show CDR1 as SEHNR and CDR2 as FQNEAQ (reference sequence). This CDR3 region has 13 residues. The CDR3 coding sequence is TGTGCCAGCAGCTGGGGGGCCGGGGAAAAACTGTTTTTT. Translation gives CASSWGAGEKLFF.